In its sample, the clone carrying this T cell receptor beta chain was seen once. CDR3 size: 15 residues. Between the trimmed V and J ends, which lost 5 bases and 3 bases, there was a span of 16 bases. The germline V gene has CDR1 MNHEY and CDR2 SVGAGI. The data originate from a study of blood T cell repertoires in COVID-19. For the study at large: The United States, Italy and Spain supplied acute and convalescent COVID-19 samples. PBMCs, B-cell-depleted T cells, or T cells provided the cDNA or gDNA that made up the material.

The repertoire was sequenced with immunoSEQ multiplex PCR; TCRdb's copy has only in-frame clones and lacks some. The sample contains 16,000 or so clones, around 87% of which appear only once. Sequencing was done on a sample of peripheral blood. The source of this sequence is a human donor in a cohort sampled during active COVID-19. The chain links TRBV6-5 to TRBJ1-2; no clear D. The CDR3 DNA reads TGTGCCAGCAGTATTCGGGTGACGGATTACTATGGCTACACCTTC. This encodes CASSIRVTDYYGYTF.